The 15 T cell receptor beta chains below were found in one sample sequenced in a study of blood T cells in healthy people across ages. A second PCR, run for roughly 7 to 11 cycles, used a sample-barcoded 5' primer plus a J-beta primer mix. MiXCR, applied by TCRdb to the 5' RACE reads, yields one record per CDR3 protein. The sample shows 1.8 million or so distinct CDR3 sequences, 39% of them seen only once. Sequenced sample: blood. Receptors were obtained from a human donor in good health.

Only a few counts were recorded for this clonotype. The chain links TRBV7-2 to TRBJ2-3, with 14 bases fitting TRBD2. Looked up from germline, CDR1 is SGHTA and CDR2 is FQGNSA. Trimming removed 5 bases from V and 12 bases from J; junction bases left unmatched: 13. CDR3 length: 16 amino acids. The CDR3 bases are TGTGCCAGCAGCCGGACTAGCGGGGGGTTCCAAGAGACCCAGTATTTT. It encodes CASSRTSGGFQETQYF. The full variable domain, its missing parts supplied by reference TRBV7-2 and TRBJ2-3, is GAGVSQSPSNKVTEKGKDVELRCDPISGHTALYWYRQSLGQGLEFLIYFQGNSAPDKSGLPSDRFSAERTGGSVSTLTIQRTQQEDSAVYLCASSRTSGGFQETQYFGPGTRLTVL.

A few counts support this clonotype. The rearrangement uses TRBV6-5 and TRBJ2-3, with D perhaps assigned TRBD1 or TRBD2 (7 bases each). Trimming removed 1 base at V and 5 bases at J, with 22 bases between. The CDR3 spans 18 residues. Per germline, CDR1 MNHEY and CDR2 SVGAGI. The chain's CDR3 is CASSYYPGQPSGGDTQYF. DNA for the CDR3: TGTGCCAGCAGTTACTATCCGGGACAGCCATCGGGGGGAGATACGCAGTATTTT.

The V call is TRBV7-9, the J call TRBJ2-3; no definite D call. Germline V gives CDR1 SEHNR, CDR2 FQNEAQ (reference sequence). The CDR3 consists of 15 residues. Trimming removed 0 bases at V and 6 bases at J, with 13 bases between. The DNA of the CDR3 is TGTGCCAGCAGCTTAGCGTACAAGGCCTCGGATACGCAGTATTTT. Encoded protein: CASSLAYKASDTQYF.

This sequence joins TRBV29-1 and TRBJ2-3; D is unresolved. CDR3 length: 11 residues. From germline, CDR1 is SQVTM and CDR2 ANQGSEA. V lost 5 bases to trimming and J lost 10 bases, with 13 bases between them. The chain's CDR3 is CSVSEFASQYF. Written as DNA, the CDR3 is TGCAGCGTTTCCGAGTTTGCATCGCAGTATTTT.

This rearrangement joins TRBV12-3 or TRBV12-4 to TRBJ2-5, with D possibly being TRBD2 (5 bases). Trimming stripped 2 bases from V and 5 bases from J, with 15 bases between. This CDR3 region has 15 residues. CDR3: CASSLPGSSWETQYF. In DNA form, the CDR3 reads TGTGCCAGCAGTTTACCGGGGTCCTCTTGGGAGACCCAGTACTTC.

The chain carries TRBV7-6 and TRBJ2-2; D is tentatively TRBD1 or TRBD2 (6 bases each). The ends were cut back, 2 bases at V and 7 bases at J, with 11 bases in the middle. The CDR3 is 14 amino acids. Germline V lookup: CDR1 SGHVS, CDR2 FNYEAQ. The CDR3 nucleotides read TGTGCCAGCAGCTTAAGGGGGGTGCACGGGGAGCTGTTTTTT. Amino acid sequence: CASSLRGVHGELFF.

This clonotype has a handful of counts. The chain recombines TRBV5-5 with TRBJ1-5, with D unresolved. V was trimmed by 4 bases and J by 4 bases, leaving 9 bases between them. The CDR3 covers 13 residues. Germline CDR1 SGHKS, CDR2 YYEKEE (reference sequence). CDR3 sequence reads: CASSPTVNQPQHF. The CDR3 DNA reads TGTGCCAGCAGCCCAACGGTTAATCAGCCCCAGCATTTT.

V and J are TRBV5-1 and TRBJ2-1, with D perhaps TRBD2 (7 bases). Germline V gene sequence: CDR1 SGHRS, CDR2 YFSETQ. Trimming shortened V by 4 bases and J by 4 bases, and 18 bases separated the two germline ends. This CDR3 comprises 16 residues. CDR3 DNA: TGCGCCAGCAGCCTCCGGACGGGGGGCGGGTACAATGAGCAGTTCTTC. This gives the protein CASSLRTGGGYNEQFF.

There are a few counts of this clonotype. V and J are TRBV7-2 and TRBJ1-2, with a possible D match to TRBD1 (5 bases). Germline CDR1 is SGHTA and CDR2 is FQGNSA. V lost 2 bases, J lost 1 base, and 14 bases lay in between. This CDR3 has 16 amino acids. CDR3 sequence reads: CASSLRLVGLNYGYTF. The CDR3 DNA reads TGTGCCAGCAGCTTACGCCTCGTGGGGCTTAACTATGGCTACACCTTC. The full variable domain, in which reference TRBV7-2 and TRBJ1-2 provide the parts outside the CDR3, is GAGVSQSPSNKVTEKGKDVELRCDPISGHTALYWYRQSLGQGLEFLIYFQGNSAPDKSGLPSDRFSAERTGGSVSTLTIQRTQQEDSAVYLCASSLRLVGLNYGYTFGSGTRLTVV.

This clonotype was detected a few times. DNA for the CDR3: TGTGCCACCAGTGATTCGGACAGGACTCCTAGCACAGATACGCAGTATTTT. Its translation is CATSDSDRTPSTDTQYF. The genes are TRBV24-1 and TRBJ2-3; 7 bases align to TRBD1. This CDR3 region has 17 residues. After removal of 2 bases from V and 0 bases from J, the junction contained 7 bases not matched to a gene. CDR1 is KGHDR, CDR2 SFDVKD, per germline.

This clonotype showed up just a few times. The chain combines TRBV7-8 with TRBJ2-7; possibly TRBD1 or TRBD2 for D (5 bases each). The CDR3 consists of 14 residues. Per germline, CDR1 SGHVS and CDR2 FQNEAQ. With 4 bases removed from V and 2 bases from J, the gap between germline ends came to 12 bases. CDR3 DNA sequence: TGTGCCAGCAGCTCGGGGACCAATCCCTACGAGCAGTACTTC. Its translation: CASSSGTNPYEQYF.

The J gene is TRBJ1-2, the V gene TRBV10-3; D perhaps matches TRBD1 (5 bases). The CDR3 runs 15 residues. The germline V gene has CDR1 ENHRY and CDR2 SYGVKD. V shed 6 bases and J shed 4 bases, with 18 bases lying between them. The chain's CDR3 is CAISPPGALGYGYTF. CDR3 bases: TGTGCCATCAGCCCCCCCGGGGCCCTTGGCTATGGCTACACCTTC.

This clonotype appeared a few times. The V and J genes are TRBV4-1 and TRBJ2-1; tentatively, D is TRBD2 (6 bases). Germline CDR1 and CDR2: MGHRA and YSYEKL. V shed 3 bases and J shed 4 bases, with 13 bases lying between them. CDR3 length: 15 residues. As DNA, the CDR3 is TGCGCCAGCAGCCACGTGGCGGGGAGGTACAATGAGCAGTTCTTC. Residues: CASSHVAGRYNEQFF.

This clonotype was counted a few times. The gene calls are TRBV6-2 or TRBV6-3 and TRBJ1-5; D possibly corresponds to TRBD1 (6 bases). The germline V gene encodes CDR1 MNHEY and CDR2 SVGEGT. Trimming left V 6 bases short and J 1 base short, with 22 bases between. The CDR3 is 18 residues long. This CDR3 is CASSRTGMMILSNQPQHF. The CDR3 nucleotides are TGTGCCAGCAGCAGAACAGGGATGATGATTCTGAGCAATCAGCCCCAGCATTTT.

The V call is TRBV11-3, the J call TRBJ1-2; D is undetermined. The ends were cut back, 3 bases at V and 5 bases at J, with 13 bases in the middle. Looked up from germline, CDR1 is SGHNT and CDR2 is YENEEA. The CDR3 runs 14 residues. DNA of the CDR3: TGTGCCAGCAGCTTGGGAGTCGAGAAATATGGCTACACCTTC. Amino acid sequence: CASSLGVEKYGYTF. Full variable domain (missing parts from reference TRBV11-3 and TRBJ1-2): EAGVVQSPRYKIIEKKQPVAFWCNPISGHNTLYWYLQNLGQGPELLIRYENEEAVDDSQLPKDRFSAERLKGVDSTLKIQPAELGDSAVYLCASSLGVEKYGYTFGSGTRLTVV.